This passage covers 24 T cell receptor beta chains from one sample sequenced in a study of cytomegalovirus exposure and HLA in healthy donors. The repertoire was sequenced with immunoSEQ multiplex PCR; TCRdb's copy has only in-frame clones and lacks some. The sample holds 100,000 to 150,000 clones, 90% to 97% seen once. Sequenced input: PBMCs. The receptors originated from a man younger than 35 in good health and CMV-seronegative.

The genes are TRBV5-1 and TRBJ2-3, with TRBD2 identical over 9 bases. Germline loops: CDR1 SGHRS, CDR2 YFSETQ. CDR3 length: 15 amino acids. V was pared by 0 bases and J by 3 bases, with 2 bases of the junction left unmatched. The DNA for the CDR3 is TGCGCCAGCAGCTTGGGTAGCGGGAGAACAGATACGCAGTATTTT. It yields the protein CASSLGSGRTDTQYF. The full variable domain, its missing parts supplied by reference TRBV5-1 and TRBJ2-3, is KAGVTQTPRYLIKTRGQQVTLSCSPISGHRSVSWYQQTPGQGLQFLFEYFSETQRNKGNFPGRFSGRQFSNSRSEMNVSTLELGDSALYLCASSLGSGRTDTQYFGPGTRLTVL.

V gene TRBV10-3 combines with J gene TRBJ1-5, with D uncertain. This CDR3 is 14 amino acids long. Looked up from germline, CDR1 is ENHRY and CDR2 is SYGVKD. V was pared by 3 bases and J by 2 bases, with 8 bases between. CDR3 coding DNA: TGTGCCATCAGTGAAGAGGCCGGCAATCAGCCCCAGCATTTT. Protein: CAISEEAGNQPQHF.

J is TRBJ2-1 and V is TRBV28, with a weak D call TRBD1 (5 bases). Between the trimmed V and J ends, which lost 7 bases and 4 bases, there was a span of 20 bases. This CDR3 is 16 amino acids long. Germline V gene sequence: CDR1 MDHEN, CDR2 SYDVKM. Here the CDR3 reads CASTSIKGQLYNEQFF. Here the CDR3 DNA reads TGTGCCAGCACCAGTATAAAGGGGCAGCTGTACAATGAGCAGTTCTTC.

The gene calls are TRBV27 and TRBJ1-1; D is ambiguous. Trimming stripped 4 bases from V and 4 bases from J, with 13 bases between. Germline-derived CDR1 and CDR2 are MNHEY and SMNVEV (reference sequence). The CDR3 spans 14 residues. The CDR3 spells CASSSPPESTEAFF. CDR3 DNA sequence: TGTGCCAGCAGTTCACCCCCGGAGTCCACTGAAGCTTTCTTT.

CDR3 region: CAWGTGADTEAFF. In DNA form, the CDR3 reads TGTGCCTGGGGGACAGGGGCGGACACTGAAGCTTTCTTT. The chain uses TRBV30 and TRBJ1-1; 10 nucleotides align to TRBD1. Looked up from germline, CDR1 is GTSNPN and CDR2 is SVGIG (reference sequence). The CDR3 contains 13 residues. With V trimmed by 5 bases and J by 3 bases, 3 bases remained unmatched.

The chain uses TRBV7-9 and TRBJ1-2; tentatively, D is TRBD1 (6 bases). CDR1 and CDR2 from the germline V gene are SEHNR and FQNEAQ (reference sequence). With 4 bases removed from V and 4 bases from J, the gap between germline ends came to 19 bases. The CDR3 is 16 residues long. In DNA form, the CDR3 reads TGTGCCAGCAGCTCCTGGGGGGGGACACAAATCTATGGCTACACCTTC. Translated: CASSSWGGTQIYGYTF.

The CDR3 sequence is CASSPPTLSTDTQYF. For the CDR3, the DNA is TGTGCCAGCAGCCCACCCACCCTATCCACAGATACGCAGTATTTT. The chain is built from TRBV28 and TRBJ2-3; D is ambiguous. Between the trimmed V and J ends, which lost 6 bases and 2 bases, there was a span of 15 bases. Germline CDR1 reads MDHEN; CDR2 reads SYDVKM. This CDR3 has 15 amino acids.

The chain links TRBV5-1 to TRBJ2-7, with 7 bases aligning to TRBD2. This CDR3 has 13 residues. After removal of 3 bases from V and 4 bases from J, the junction contained 4 bases not matched to a gene. Germline CDR1 reads SGHRS; CDR2 reads YFSETQ. As DNA, the CDR3 is TGCGCCAGCAGCTCTGGGCGGGAGTACGAGCAGTACTTC. Protein: CASSSGREYEQYF. The full variable domain, rest sourced from reference TRBV5-1 and TRBJ2-7, is KAGVTQTPRYLIKTRGQQVTLSCSPISGHRSVSWYQQTPGQGLQFLFEYFSETQRNKGNFPGRFSGRQFSNSRSEMNVSTLELGDSALYLCASSSGREYEQYFGPGTRLTVT.

The J gene is TRBJ1-2, the V gene TRBV15, with no clear D. The CDR3 is made up of 14 amino acids. Germline values: CDR1 LNHNV, CDR2 YYDKDF (reference sequence). Trimming removed 3 bases at V and 3 bases at J, with 11 bases between. This CDR3 reads CATSSRRQDYGYTF. CDR3 coding DNA: TGTGCCACCAGCAGCCGGCGCCAGGACTATGGCTACACCTTC.

The chain links TRBV10-3 to TRBJ2-7; 9 bases match TRBD1. Germline V lookup: CDR1 ENHRY, CDR2 SYGVKD. J gave up 9 bases and V 3 bases, and 9 bases lay outside the gene matches. The CDR3 consists of 14 residues. The CDR3 sequence: CAISEPGQGVGQYF. CDR3 coding DNA: TGTGCCATCAGTGAACCGGGACAGGGAGTAGGGCAGTACTTC.

CDR3 protein: CASTAGGLLNTQYF. For the CDR3, the DNA is TGTGCCAGCACGGCAGGGGGCCTCCTAAATACGCAGTATTTT. The chain couples TRBV28 to TRBJ2-3; 8 bases are a match to TRBD1. CDR3 size: 14 residues. The V and J ends lost 7 bases and 7 bases, in that order; junction bases with no gene match: 10. Germline lookup yields CDR1 MDHEN and CDR2 SYDVKM.

The chain couples TRBV28 to TRBJ2-5, with D tentatively TRBD2 (6 bases). This CDR3 has 14 residues. CDR1 MDHEN and CDR2 SYDVKM come from the germline V gene. Trimming removed 6 bases at V and 3 bases at J, with 14 bases between. The CDR3 sequence is CASSLLGGEETQYF. As DNA, the CDR3 is TGTGCCAGCAGCCTACTAGGAGGGGAAGAGACCCAGTACTTC.

The rearrangement joins TRBV14 to TRBJ2-1; D perhaps matches TRBD2 (6 bases). V lost 4 bases and J 4 bases, leaving 23 bases between the germline ends. Germline V gives CDR1 SGHDN, CDR2 FVKESK. This CDR3 spans 18 amino acids. DNA of the CDR3: TGTGCCAGCAGCCCCCAAACGGCTCTCGGGGGATTTTACAATGAGCAGTTCTTC. The encoded protein is CASSPQTALGGFYNEQFF.

Remarks on this clone: Other DNA sequences in this specimen translate into the identical CDR3. This sequence joins TRBV5-6 and TRBJ2-7; D remains ambiguous. Deletions cut 0 bases from V and 3 bases from J, with 7 bases between. CDR3 length: 13 amino acids. The germline gives CDR1 SGHDT, CDR2 YYEEEE. For the CDR3, the DNA is TGTGCCAGCAGCTTGGGCCAGATCTACGAGCAGTACTTC. Protein sequence: CASSLGQIYEQYF.

The rearrangement uses TRBV6-6 and TRBJ2-7; the match to TRBD2 covers 12 bases. J was trimmed by 3 bases and V by 0 bases; bases with no gene match: 0. Germline V gene data show CDR1 as MNHNY and CDR2 as SVGAGI (reference sequence). The CDR3 covers 15 residues. This CDR3 is CASSYSTSGSYEQYF. The CDR3 DNA reads TGTGCCAGCAGTTACTCGACTAGCGGGAGCTACGAGCAGTACTTC.

The chain recombines TRBV9 with TRBJ1-1; D is perhaps TRBD1 (5 bases). Trimming took 1 base from V and 6 from J, leaving 22 bases between them. The CDR3 has 17 residues. Germline CDR1 SGDLS, CDR2 YYNGEE. DNA of the CDR3: TGTGCCAGCAGCGTAATTCTGGGGGGACTTACGGCCGCTGAAGCTTTCTTT. The encoded protein is CASSVILGGLTAAEAFF.

The chain is built from TRBV19 and TRBJ2-1, with 9 bases fitting TRBD1. Germline CDR1 LNHDA, CDR2 SQIVND (reference sequence). The CDR3 covers 15 residues. J was trimmed by 9 bases and V by 4 bases; bases with no gene match: 10. CDR3 DNA: TGTGCCAGTAGTACACAGGGGGCCCTTTCCGGTGAGCAGTTCTTC. Its protein product is CASSTQGALSGEQFF.

The rearrangement links TRBV6-5 to TRBJ1-1; D call uncertain. The germline CDR1 and CDR2 sequences are MNHEY and SVGAGI. The CDR3 covers 15 residues. V was pared by 6 bases and J by 6 bases, with 20 bases between. CDR3 in amino acids: CASSWTRRIKAEAFF. The CDR3 DNA is TGTGCCAGCAGCTGGACGAGGAGGATCAAGGCTGAAGCTTTCTTT.

The chain recombines TRBV7-2 with TRBJ2-2; 9 nucleotides match TRBD2. This CDR3 region has 15 residues. Germline CDR1 and CDR2: SGHTA and FQGNSA. V lost 5 bases and J lost 13; bases outside the gene matches: 14. CDR3: CASSLRLAEALGLFF. In DNA, the CDR3 is TGTGCCAGCAGCCTTAGACTAGCGGAGGCACTTGGGCTGTTTTTT.

The J gene is TRBJ1-1, the V gene TRBV7-2; D might be TRBD1 (5 bases). The CDR3 has 15 amino acids. CDR1 and CDR2 from the germline V gene are SGHTA and FQGNSA. Between the trimmed V and J ends, which lost 3 bases and 0 bases, there was a span of 11 bases. The CDR3: CASSLIRGLNTEAFF. The CDR3 bases are TGTGCCAGCAGCTTGATAAGGGGATTGAACACTGAAGCTTTCTTT.

The chain is built from TRBV5-4 and TRBJ1-2, with TRBD1 matching over 8 bases. CDR1 is SGHNT and CDR2 is YYREEE in the germline V gene (reference sequence). The CDR3 totals 13 residues. The ends lost 2 bases at V and 10 bases at J; junction bases unmatched: 7. As DNA, the CDR3 is TGTGCCAGCAGCTTCCCGGACAGGGACGACTACACCTTC. Its protein product is CASSFPDRDDYTF.

This chain links TRBV19 with TRBJ2-3, with 11 bases identical to TRBD2. Germline CDR1 reads LNHDA; CDR2 reads SQIVND (reference sequence). The CDR3 spans 15 residues. Trimming removed 4 bases from V and 4 bases from J; junction bases left unmatched: 4. The CDR3 loop reads CASSRLAGGADTQYF. The CDR3 nucleotides are TGTGCCAGTAGTAGGCTAGCGGGAGGAGCAGATACGCAGTATTTT.

V and J are TRBV11-3 and TRBJ2-3; 8 bases fit TRBD2. V dropped 0 bases and J dropped 2; count of bases not matched to a gene: 7. The germline V gene encodes CDR1 SGHNT and CDR2 YENEEA. This CDR3 is 17 amino acids long. CDR3 sequence: CASSLELRGRITDTQYF. In DNA, the CDR3 is TGTGCCAGCAGCTTAGAGCTGCGCGGGAGGATCACAGATACGCAGTATTTT.

The V call is TRBV6-5, the J call TRBJ2-2; D not certain. CDR3 length equals 15 residues. Germline V CDR1 and CDR2: MNHEY, SVGAGI. The V end was cut by 2 bases, the J end by 4 bases, with 11 bases between. The CDR3 nucleotides are TGTGCCAGCAGTTACCGGGTACCTCTCACCGGGGAGCTGTTTTTT. It codes for CASSYRVPLTGELFF.